This entry features one T cell receptor beta chain sequence. From germline, CDR1 is GTSNPN and CDR2 SVGIG (reference sequence). CDR3 size: 16 residues. V lost 0 bases, J lost 2 bases, and 9 bases stayed unmatched. This record belongs to a study of glioma-infiltrating T cells after dendritic cell vaccination. Study in general: Dendritic cell vaccine was injected intradermally three times, biweekly.

Fresh-frozen tumor tissue and more than two years of survival data were available for all. All glioblastoma patients lacked an isocitrate dehydrogenase mutation. Measured with immunoSEQ multiplex PCR; TCRdb has only the in-frame clones, and not every one. The data contain about 82,000 clones, around nine tenths of them seen just once; the ten biggest clones take up under 4%. Sequencing used blood, obtained before dendritic cell vaccination. This chain joins TRBV30 and TRBJ2-5; 7 bases are a match to TRBD2. This receptor was identified in a human donor with glioblastoma. This CDR3 reads CAWSVRLAGPQETQYF. Written as DNA, the CDR3 is TGTGCCTGGAGTGTAAGGTTAGCGGGCCCTCAAGAGACCCAGTACTTC.